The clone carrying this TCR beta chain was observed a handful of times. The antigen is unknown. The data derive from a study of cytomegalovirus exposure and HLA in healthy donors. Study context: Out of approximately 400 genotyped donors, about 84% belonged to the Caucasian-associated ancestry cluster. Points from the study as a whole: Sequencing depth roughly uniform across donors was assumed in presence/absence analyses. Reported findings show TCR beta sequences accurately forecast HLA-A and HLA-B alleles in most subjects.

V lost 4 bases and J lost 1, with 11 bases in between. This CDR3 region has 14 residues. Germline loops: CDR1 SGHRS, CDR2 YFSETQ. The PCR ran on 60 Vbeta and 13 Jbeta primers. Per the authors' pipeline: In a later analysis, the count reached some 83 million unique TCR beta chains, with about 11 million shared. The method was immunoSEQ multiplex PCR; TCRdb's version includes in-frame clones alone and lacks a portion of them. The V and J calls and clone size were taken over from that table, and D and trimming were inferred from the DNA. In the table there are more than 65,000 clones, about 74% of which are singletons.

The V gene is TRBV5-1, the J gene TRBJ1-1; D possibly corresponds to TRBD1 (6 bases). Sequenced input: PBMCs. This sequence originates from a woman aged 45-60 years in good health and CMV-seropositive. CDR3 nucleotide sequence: TGCGCCAGCAGCGCCGACAGGAAGAACACTGAAGCTTTCTTT. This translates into CASSADRKNTEAFF.